This T cell receptor (beta chain) was found in a study of neurological immune-mediated disorders. Stored at -80 C, 2 million PBMCs were the source of the unsorted libraries. TCRdb re-called the 5' RACE reads through MiXCR, storing one row per CDR3 protein. Among some 95,000 distinct CDR3 sequences, 3% to 4% were seen once, and the ten largest hold 5% to 7.5%. The CDR3 runs 15 residues. V was trimmed by 0 bases and J by 6 bases, leaving 11 bases between them. Germline V CDR1 and CDR2: LGHNA, YSLEER. This clonotype was seen many times. This chain uses TRBV4-3 with TRBJ2-2; D is unresolved. Material for sequencing was PBMCs. The sequence derives from a woman younger than 30 with multiple sclerosis. DNA of the CDR3: TGCGCCAGCAGCCAAGATGGGTTGGCAGCCGGGGAGCTGTTTTTT. It yields the protein CASSQDGLAAGELFF.